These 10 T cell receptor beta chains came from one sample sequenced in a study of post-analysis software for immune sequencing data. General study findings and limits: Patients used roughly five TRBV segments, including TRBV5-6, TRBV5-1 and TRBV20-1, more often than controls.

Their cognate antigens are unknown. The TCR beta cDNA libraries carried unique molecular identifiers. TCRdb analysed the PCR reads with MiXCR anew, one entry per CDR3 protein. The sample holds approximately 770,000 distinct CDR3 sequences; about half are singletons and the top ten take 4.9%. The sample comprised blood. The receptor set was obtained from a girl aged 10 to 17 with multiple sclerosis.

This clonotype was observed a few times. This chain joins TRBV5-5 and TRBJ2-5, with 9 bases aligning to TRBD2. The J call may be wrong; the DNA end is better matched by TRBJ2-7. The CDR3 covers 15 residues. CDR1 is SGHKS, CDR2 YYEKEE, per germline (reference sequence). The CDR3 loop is CASSLTPSGNHEQYF. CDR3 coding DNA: TGTGCCAGCAGCTTAACCCCTAGCGGGAACCACGAGCAGTACTTC.

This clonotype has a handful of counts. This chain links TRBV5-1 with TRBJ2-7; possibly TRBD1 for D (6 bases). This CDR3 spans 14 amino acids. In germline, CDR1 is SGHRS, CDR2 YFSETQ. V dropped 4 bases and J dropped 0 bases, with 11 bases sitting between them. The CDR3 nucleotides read TGCGCCAGCAGCCTTCGGGACATCTCCTACGAGCAGTACTTC. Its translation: CASSLRDISYEQYF.

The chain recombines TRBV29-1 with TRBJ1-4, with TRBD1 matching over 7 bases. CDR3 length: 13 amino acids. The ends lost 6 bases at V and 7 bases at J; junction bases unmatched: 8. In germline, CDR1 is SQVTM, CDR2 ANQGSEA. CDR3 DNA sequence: TGCAGCGTGGGGACGAGGGGGCTTGAAAAACTGTTTTTT. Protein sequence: CSVGTRGLEKLFF.

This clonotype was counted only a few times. CDR3 in amino acids: CASSRKMTEPYEQYF. The CDR3 DNA sequence: TGTGCCAGCAGCCGGAAAATGACGGAACCCTACGAGCAGTACTTC. The chain carries TRBV4-2 and TRBJ2-7; no firm D call. The CDR3 sequence is 15 residues long. V lost 4 bases and J 2 bases, leaving 15 bases between the germline ends. Germline CDR1 and CDR2: LGHNA and YNFKEQ.

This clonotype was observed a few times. The CDR3 DNA sequence: TGTGCCAGCAGCCAATACGGGGGAGCTAATGAAAAACTGTTTTTT. This sequence encodes CASSQYGGANEKLFF. This sequence joins TRBV3-1 and TRBJ1-4; perhaps TRBD1 as D (5 bases). Germline CDR1 is LGHDT and CDR2 is YNNKEL (reference sequence). Trimming removed 2 bases at V and 3 bases at J, with 10 bases between. This CDR3 comprises 15 residues.

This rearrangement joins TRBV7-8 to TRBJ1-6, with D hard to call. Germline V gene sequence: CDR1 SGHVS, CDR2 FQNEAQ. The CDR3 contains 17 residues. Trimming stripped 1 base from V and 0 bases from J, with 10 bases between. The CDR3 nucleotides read TGTGCCAGCAGCTTAGTAGCGGCTAGCTCCTATAATTCACCCCTCCACTTT. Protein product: CASSLVAASSYNSPLHF.

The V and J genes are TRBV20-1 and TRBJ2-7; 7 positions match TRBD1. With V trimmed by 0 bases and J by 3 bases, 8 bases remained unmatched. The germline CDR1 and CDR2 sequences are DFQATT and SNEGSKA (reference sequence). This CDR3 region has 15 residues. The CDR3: CSARDSQGVFYEQYF. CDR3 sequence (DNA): TGCAGTGCTAGAGATAGCCAGGGGGTGTTCTACGAGCAGTACTTC.

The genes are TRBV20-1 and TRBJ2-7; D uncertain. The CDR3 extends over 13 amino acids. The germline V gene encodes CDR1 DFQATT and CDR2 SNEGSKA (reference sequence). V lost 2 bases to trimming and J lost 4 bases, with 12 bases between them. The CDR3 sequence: CSARSSGKYEQYF. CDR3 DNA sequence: TGCAGTGCTAGATCTTCGGGCAAATACGAGCAGTACTTC.

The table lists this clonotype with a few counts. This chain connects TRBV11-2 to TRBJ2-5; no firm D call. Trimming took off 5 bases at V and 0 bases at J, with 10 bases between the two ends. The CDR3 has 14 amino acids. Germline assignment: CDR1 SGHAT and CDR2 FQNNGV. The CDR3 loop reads CASSTRRNQETQYF. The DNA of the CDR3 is TGTGCCAGCAGCACCCGAAGGAACCAAGAGACCCAGTACTTC.

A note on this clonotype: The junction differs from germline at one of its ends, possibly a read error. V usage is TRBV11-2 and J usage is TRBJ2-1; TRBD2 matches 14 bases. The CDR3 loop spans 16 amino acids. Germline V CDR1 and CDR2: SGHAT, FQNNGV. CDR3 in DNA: TGTGTCAGCAGCCCAAGAGGGACTAGCGGGAGTCTCGAACAGTTCTTC. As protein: CVSSPRGTSGSLEQFF. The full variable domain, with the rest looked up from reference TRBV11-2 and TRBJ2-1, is EAGVAQSPRYKIIEKRQSVAFWCNPISGHATLYWYQQILGQGPKLLIQFQNNGVVDDSQLPKDRFSAERLKGVDSTLKIQPAKLEDSAVYLCVSSPRGTSGSLEQFFGPGTRLTVL.